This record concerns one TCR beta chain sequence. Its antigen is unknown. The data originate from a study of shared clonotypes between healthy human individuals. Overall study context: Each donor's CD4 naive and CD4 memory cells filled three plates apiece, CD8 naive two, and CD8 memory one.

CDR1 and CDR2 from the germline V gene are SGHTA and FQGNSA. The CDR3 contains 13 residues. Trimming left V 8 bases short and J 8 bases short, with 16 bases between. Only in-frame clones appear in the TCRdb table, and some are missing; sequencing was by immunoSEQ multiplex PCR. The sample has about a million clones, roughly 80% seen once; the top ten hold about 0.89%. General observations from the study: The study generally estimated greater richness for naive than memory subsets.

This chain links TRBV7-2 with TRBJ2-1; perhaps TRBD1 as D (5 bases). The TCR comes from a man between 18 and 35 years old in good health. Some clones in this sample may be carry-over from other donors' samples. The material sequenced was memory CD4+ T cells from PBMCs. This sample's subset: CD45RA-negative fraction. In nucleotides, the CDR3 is TGTGCCAGCGTCCCGCCAGGGTTTCATGAGCAGTTCTTC. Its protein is CASVPPGFHEQFF. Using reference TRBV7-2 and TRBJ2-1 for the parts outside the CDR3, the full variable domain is GAGVSQSPSNKVTEKGKDVELRCDPISGHTALYWYRQSLGQGLEFLIYFQGNSAPDKSGLPSDRFSAERTGGSVSTLTIQRTQQEDSAVYLCASVPPGFHEQFFGPGTRLTVL.